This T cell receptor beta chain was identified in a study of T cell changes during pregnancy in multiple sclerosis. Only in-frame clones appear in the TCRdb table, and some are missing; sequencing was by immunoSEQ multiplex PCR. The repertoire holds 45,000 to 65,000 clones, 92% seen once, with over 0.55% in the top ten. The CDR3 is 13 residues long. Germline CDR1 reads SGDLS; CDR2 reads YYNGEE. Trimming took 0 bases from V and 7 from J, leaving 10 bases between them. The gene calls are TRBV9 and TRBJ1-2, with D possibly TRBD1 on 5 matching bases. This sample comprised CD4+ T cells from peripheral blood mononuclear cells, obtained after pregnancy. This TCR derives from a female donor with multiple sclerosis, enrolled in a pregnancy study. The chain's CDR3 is CASSVGRGSGYTF. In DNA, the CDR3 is TGTGCCAGCAGCGTAGGAAGGGGCTCTGGCTACACCTTC.